Listed here is a single T cell receptor beta chain. This clonotype was picked up a small number of times. Its antigen remains undetermined. Qualities for individual bases were not recorded, and no much larger clone is one base off. The junction shows trimming of 5 bases on V and 0 bases on J, plus 14 bases between the germline ends. The germline V gene (reference sequence) specifies DFQATT as CDR1 and SNEGSKA as CDR2. Reading from cysteine to phenylalanine, the CDR3 counts 14 amino acids. Only the CDR3 region is kept as DNA, spanning 42 bases read in frame from base 1. The entry originates in a study of vaccination and CD4 T cells after COVID-19 (dated by TCRdb to between 2021 and 2023). Looking at the study overall: The convalescent cohort included six males and four females, with two Hispanic individuals, seven Caucasians, two Asians and one multiracial person. In ten to eleven COVID-19 convalescent patients and 4 infection-naive healthy vaccine recipients, the spike-specific CD4+ TCR repertoire before mRNA vaccination was compared with the repertoire after mRNA vaccination. Post-vaccine blood samples were taken a median of 72 days after the second vaccine dose, with a range of about 13 to 241 days. Two doses of either the Pfizer-BioNTech BNT162b2 vaccine (n=8) or the Moderna mRNA-1273 vaccine (n=2) were administered to participants. Post-COVID blood samples from convalescent patients were collected a median of around 100 days after diagnosis, with a range of 35 to 161 days. Control cultures received a CEFX viral epitope pool as the positive control, an HIV-1 Nef peptide pool as the negative control, or no peptide. Overlapping spike peptide pools from SARS-CoV-2 and from the common cold coronaviruses HCoV-NL63, HCoV-OC43 and HCoV-229E were used as culture stimuli.

The sample's treatment or condition label, decoded: 10-day PBMC culture with coronavirus spike peptide pools or control peptides (ViraFEST assay). The study used the ViraFEST assay, which expanded antigen-specific T cells with peptide pools and then identified expanded clonotypes by TCR sequencing. Negative nucleocapsid antibody tests taken both before and after vaccination confirmed that the healthy vaccine recipients had no prior SARS-CoV-2 infection. About 2 million PBMCs per well were cultured in IMDM with about 5% human AB serum and about 9.7 IU/ml IL-2, plus 10 ug/ml peptide pools. Half of the culture medium was replaced with fresh IL-2-containing medium on days 3 and 7. After 10 days of culture, CD4+ T cells were isolated by negative selection with the EasySep CD4+ T cell isolation kit. Ficoll-Paque Plus gradient centrifugation was used to isolate PBMCs from whole blood, and the isolated PBMCs were then either used fresh or cryopreserved at -140C. Culture conditions were generally each tested in triplicate wells.

Library preparation was by PCR. TCR sequencing of DNA from cultured CD4+ T cells used the Oncomine TCR Beta short-read assay at the Johns Hopkins FTIC core. The QIAamp micro DNA kit was used to extract genomic DNA from the cultured CD4+ T cells. The Oncomine TCR Beta libraries from cultured CD4+ T cells were pooled using unique dual indexes and then sequenced on an Illumina iSeq 100. The study's processing was this. Non-productive sequences were filtered out, and CDR3s that did not start with C, did not end with F or W, or were shorter than 7 amino acids were discarded. The MANAFEST web application identified antigen-specific clonotypes by comparing peptide-stimulated wells against reference wells and other culture wells. To be called positive, a clone needed an FDR below 0.05, an odds ratio above 5, and a productive frequency above 0.1% in at least two of three replicate wells. A clonotype was classed as cross-reactive if the clonotype showed significant expansion both in SARS-CoV-2 spike wells and in at least one common cold coronavirus spike condition. Using R version 3.6.1, CDR3 homology was evaluated through Levenshtein distances (stringdist) along with unrooted phylogenetic trees (ape). The public sequencing data were trimmed at Q25 with fastp and processed into clonotypes with MiXCR by TCRdb, which kept only in-frame beta chains. Under each unique CDR3 protein, matching rows form one entry showing the most common genes and DNA. The authors' filters were not applied to this entry. The sample profile shows 13,000 to 15,000 distinct CDR3 sequences; roughly 22% of them were found once. Roughly an eighth of the sample is in the top ten clones.

What the authors observed across the whole study: In convalescent patients, nearly all vaccine-specific clones (304 of 307) were found to be mono-reactive for SARS-CoV-2 spike rather than cross-reactive with common cold coronaviruses. Although the median number of SARS-CoV-2-reactive clonotypes went up from roughly 23 after infection to some 40 after vaccination, the increase was not significant. Only a relatively small number of convalescent patients were included in the study, and early timepoints following natural infection were not analyzed. In convalescent patients, a median around 85% of post-vaccine SARS-CoV-2-reactive clones were detected only after vaccination, and vaccine-specific priming was suggested by this finding.

The receptor comes from a human donor who received a COVID-19 vaccine. The sequenced sample was CD4+ T cells from blood, cultured in vitro, obtained before SARS-CoV-2 vaccination. The receptor chain draws on TRBV20-1 and TRBJ2-7, with the D gene call left open. The CDR3 is CSAASRESSYEQYF. The nucleotide sequence reads as follows: TGCAGTGCTGCATCTAGAGAAAGCTCCTACGAGCAGTACTTC.